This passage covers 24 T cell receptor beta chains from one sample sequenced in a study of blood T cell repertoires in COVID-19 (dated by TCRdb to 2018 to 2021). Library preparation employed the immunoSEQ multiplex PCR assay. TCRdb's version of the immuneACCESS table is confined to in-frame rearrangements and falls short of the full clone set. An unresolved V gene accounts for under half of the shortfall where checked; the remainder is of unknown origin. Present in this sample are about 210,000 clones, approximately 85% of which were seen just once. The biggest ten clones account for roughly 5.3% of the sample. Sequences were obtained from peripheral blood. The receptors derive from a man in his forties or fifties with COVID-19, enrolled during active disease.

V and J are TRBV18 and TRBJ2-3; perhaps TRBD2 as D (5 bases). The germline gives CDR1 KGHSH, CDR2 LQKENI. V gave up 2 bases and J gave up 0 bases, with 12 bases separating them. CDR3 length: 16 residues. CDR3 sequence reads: CASSPFQTGSTDTQYF. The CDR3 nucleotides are TGTGCCAGCTCACCATTTCAAACGGGGAGCACAGATACGCAGTATTTT. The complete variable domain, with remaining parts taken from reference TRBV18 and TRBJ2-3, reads NAGVMQNPRHLVRRRGQEARLRCSPMKGHSHVYWYRQLPEEGLKFMVYLQKENIIDESGMPKERFSAEFPKEGPSILRIQQVVRGDSAAYFCASSPFQTGSTDTQYFGPGTRLTVL.

The CDR3 DNA is TGTGCCTGGATATACGGACAGGGTACCACCGGGGAGCTGTTTTTT. Translating it yields CAWIYGQGTTGELFF. The chain joins TRBV30 to TRBJ2-2; 8 nucleotides agree with TRBD1. Germline CDR1 reads GTSNPN; CDR2 reads SVGIG (reference sequence). The CDR3 contains 15 residues. Unmatched junction bases numbered 8, after V lost 4 bases and J lost 4 bases.

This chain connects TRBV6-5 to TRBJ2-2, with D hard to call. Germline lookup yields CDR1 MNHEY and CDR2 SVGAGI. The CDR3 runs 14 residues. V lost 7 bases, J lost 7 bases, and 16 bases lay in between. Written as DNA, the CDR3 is TGTGCCAGCACTAGAGCGTCAGCCGGCGGGGAGCTGTTTTTT. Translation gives CASTRASAGGELFF.

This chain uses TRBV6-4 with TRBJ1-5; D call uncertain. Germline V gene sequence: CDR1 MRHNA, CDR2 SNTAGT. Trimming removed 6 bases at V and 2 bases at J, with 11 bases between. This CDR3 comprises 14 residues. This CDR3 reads CASSAMGGNQPQHF. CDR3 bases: TGTGCCAGCAGCGCGATGGGCGGCAATCAGCCCCAGCATTTT.

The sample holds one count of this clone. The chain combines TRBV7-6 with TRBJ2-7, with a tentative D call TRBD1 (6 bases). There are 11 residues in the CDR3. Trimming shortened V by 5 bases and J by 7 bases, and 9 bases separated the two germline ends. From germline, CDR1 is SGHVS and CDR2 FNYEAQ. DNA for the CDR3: TGTGCCAGCAGCCTTGACAGGGAGCAGTACTTC. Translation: CASSLDREQYF.

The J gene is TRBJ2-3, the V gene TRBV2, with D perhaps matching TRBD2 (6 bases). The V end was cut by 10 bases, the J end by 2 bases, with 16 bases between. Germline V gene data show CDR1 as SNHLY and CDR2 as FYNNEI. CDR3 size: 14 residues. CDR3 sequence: CAILERVSTDTQYF. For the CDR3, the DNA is TGTGCCATACTAGAGCGGGTTTCCACAGATACGCAGTATTTT.

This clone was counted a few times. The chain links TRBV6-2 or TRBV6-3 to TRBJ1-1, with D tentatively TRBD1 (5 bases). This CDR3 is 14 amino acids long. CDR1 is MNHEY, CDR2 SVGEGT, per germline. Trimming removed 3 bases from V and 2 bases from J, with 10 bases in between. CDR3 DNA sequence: TGTGCCAGCAGTTATTTCGACAGAAACACTGAAGCTTTCTTT. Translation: CASSYFDRNTEAFF.

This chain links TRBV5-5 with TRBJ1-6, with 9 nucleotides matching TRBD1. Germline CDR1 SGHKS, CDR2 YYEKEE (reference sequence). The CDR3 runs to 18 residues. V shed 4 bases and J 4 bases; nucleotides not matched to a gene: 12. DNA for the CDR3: TGTGCCAGCAGCCCAAAAACGACAGGGGGAAAATATAATTCACCCCTCCACTTT. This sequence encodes CASSPKTTGGKYNSPLHF.

The CDR3 bases are TGTGCCAGCAGCCCACCATTCCGACAGGGGGGCTACGAGCAGTACTTC. It is translated as CASSPPFRQGGYEQYF. The J gene is TRBJ2-7, the V gene TRBV16; 9 positions match TRBD1. Looked up from germline, CDR1 is KGHSY and CDR2 is FQNENV. Trimming cost V 4 bases and J 3 bases; bases outside gene matches: 10. The CDR3 extends over 16 amino acids.

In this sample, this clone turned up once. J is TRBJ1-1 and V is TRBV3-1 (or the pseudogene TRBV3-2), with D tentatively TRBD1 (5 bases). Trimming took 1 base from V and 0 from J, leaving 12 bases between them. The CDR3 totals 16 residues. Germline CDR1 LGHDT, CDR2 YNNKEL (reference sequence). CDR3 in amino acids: CASSQGVRVMNTEAFF. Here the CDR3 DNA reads TGTGCCAGCAGCCAAGGAGTCAGGGTGATGAACACTGAAGCTTTCTTT.

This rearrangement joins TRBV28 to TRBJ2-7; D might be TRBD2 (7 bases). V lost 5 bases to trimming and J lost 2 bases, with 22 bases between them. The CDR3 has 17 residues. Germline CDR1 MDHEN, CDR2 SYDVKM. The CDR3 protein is CASSQIGGARSAYEQYF. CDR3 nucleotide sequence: TGTGCCAGCAGTCAAATTGGGGGGGCCCGGTCCGCCTACGAGCAGTACTTC. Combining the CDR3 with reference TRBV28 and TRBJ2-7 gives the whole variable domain DVKVTQSSRYLVKRTGEKVFLECVQDMDHENMFWYRQDPGLGLRLIYFSYDVKMKEKGDIPEGYSVSREKKERFSLILESASTNQTSMYLCASSQIGGARSAYEQYFGPGTRLTVT.

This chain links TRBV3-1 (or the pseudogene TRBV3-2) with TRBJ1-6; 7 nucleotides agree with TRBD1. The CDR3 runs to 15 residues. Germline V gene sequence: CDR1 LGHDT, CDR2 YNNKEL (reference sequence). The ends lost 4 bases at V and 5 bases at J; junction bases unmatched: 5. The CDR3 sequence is CASSPPGGHNSPLHF. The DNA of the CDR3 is TGTGCCAGCAGCCCCCCAGGGGGTCATAATTCACCCCTCCACTTT.

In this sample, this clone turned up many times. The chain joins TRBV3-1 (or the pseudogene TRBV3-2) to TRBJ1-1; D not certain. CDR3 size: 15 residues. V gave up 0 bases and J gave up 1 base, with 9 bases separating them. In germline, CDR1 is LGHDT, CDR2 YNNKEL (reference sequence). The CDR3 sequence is CASSQDRGANTEAFF. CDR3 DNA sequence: TGTGCCAGCAGCCAAGATCGGGGAGCGAACACTGAAGCTTTCTTT.

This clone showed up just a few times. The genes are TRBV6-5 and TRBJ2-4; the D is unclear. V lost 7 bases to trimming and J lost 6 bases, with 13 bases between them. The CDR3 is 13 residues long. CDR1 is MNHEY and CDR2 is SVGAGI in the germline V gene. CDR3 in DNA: TGTGCCAGCACCCCCGGGTCTCCAAACATTCAGTACTTC. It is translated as CASTPGSPNIQYF.

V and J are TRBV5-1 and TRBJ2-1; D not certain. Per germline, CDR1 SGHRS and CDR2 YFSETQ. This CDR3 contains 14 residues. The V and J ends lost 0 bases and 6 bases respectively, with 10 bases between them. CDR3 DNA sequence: TGCGCCAGCAGCTTGGCTATATACAGCAATGAGCAGTTCTTC. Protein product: CASSLAIYSNEQFF.

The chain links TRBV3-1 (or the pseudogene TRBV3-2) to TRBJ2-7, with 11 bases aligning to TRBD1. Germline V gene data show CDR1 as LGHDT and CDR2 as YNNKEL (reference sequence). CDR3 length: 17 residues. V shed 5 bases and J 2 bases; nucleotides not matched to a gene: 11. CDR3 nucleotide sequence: TGTGCCAGCAGCGAAACTTTTGGACAGGGGGCACCCTACGAGCAGTACTTC. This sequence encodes CASSETFGQGAPYEQYF.

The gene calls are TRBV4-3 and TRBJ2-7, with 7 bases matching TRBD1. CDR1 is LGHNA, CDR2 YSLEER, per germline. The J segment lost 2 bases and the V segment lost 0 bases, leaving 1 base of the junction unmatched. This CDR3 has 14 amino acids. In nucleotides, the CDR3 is TGCGCCAGCAGCCAAGATGGGACAGCCTACGAGCAGTACTTC. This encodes CASSQDGTAYEQYF.

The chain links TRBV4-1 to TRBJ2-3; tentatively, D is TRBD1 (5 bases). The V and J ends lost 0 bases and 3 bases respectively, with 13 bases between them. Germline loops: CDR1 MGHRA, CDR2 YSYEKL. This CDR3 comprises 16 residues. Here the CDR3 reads CASSQEKAGWTDTQYF. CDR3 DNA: TGCGCCAGCAGCCAAGAGAAGGCAGGGTGGACAGATACGCAGTATTTT.

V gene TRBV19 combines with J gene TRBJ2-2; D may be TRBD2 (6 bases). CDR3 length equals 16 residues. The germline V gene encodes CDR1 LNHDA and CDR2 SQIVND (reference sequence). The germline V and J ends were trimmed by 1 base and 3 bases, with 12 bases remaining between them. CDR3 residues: CASSIGQRVDTGELFF. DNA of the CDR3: TGTGCCAGTAGTATAGGTCAGCGGGTGGACACCGGGGAGCTGTTTTTT.

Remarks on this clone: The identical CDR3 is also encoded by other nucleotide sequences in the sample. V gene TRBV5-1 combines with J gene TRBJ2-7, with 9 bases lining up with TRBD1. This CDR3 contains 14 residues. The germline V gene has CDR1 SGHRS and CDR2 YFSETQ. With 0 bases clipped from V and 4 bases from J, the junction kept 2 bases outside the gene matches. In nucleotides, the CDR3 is TGCGCCAGCAGCTTGGGACAGGGGGGTTACGAGCAGTACTTC. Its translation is CASSLGQGGYEQYF.

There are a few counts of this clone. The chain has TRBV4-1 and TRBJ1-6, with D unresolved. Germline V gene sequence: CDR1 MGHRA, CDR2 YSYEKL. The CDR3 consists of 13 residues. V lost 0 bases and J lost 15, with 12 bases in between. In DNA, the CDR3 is TGCGCCAGCAGCCAAGAAAGGAGTCAAAGCCTCCACTTT. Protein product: CASSQERSQSLHF.

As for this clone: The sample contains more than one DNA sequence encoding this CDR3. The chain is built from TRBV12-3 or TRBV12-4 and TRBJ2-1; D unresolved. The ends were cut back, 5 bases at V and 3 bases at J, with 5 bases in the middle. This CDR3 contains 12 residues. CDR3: CASSPNYNEQFF. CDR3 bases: TGTGCCAGCAGTCCCAACTACAATGAGCAGTTCTTC.

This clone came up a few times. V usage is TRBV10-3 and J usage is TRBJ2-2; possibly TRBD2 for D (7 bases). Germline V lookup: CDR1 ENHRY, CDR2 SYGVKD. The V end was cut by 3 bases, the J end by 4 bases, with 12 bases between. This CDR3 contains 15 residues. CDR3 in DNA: TGTGCCATCAGTGACGCGGGGGCGGTCACCGGGGAGCTGTTTTTT. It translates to CAISDAGAVTGELFF.

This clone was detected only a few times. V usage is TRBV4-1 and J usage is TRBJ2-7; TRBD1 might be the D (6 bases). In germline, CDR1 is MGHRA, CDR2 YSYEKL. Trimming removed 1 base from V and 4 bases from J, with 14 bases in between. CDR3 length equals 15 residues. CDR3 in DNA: TGCGCCAGCAGCCAAGCCTTAAGGGGGAGTTACGAGCAGTACTTC. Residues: CASSQALRGSYEQYF.